This TCR beta chain was captured by sequencing in a study of PD-1 blockade in classical Hodgkin lymphoma. The time point: cycle 4 day 1 (C4D1), after 5 to 7 weeks of nivolumab. Each patient relapsed following autologous stem cell transplantation, and prior brentuximab vedotin exposure differed. Assay used: immunoSEQ multiplex PCR; TCRdb lists only in-frame clones, some missing. There are about 93,000 clones in the sample; around 80% occur only once, and 8% to 9.5% lies in the top ten. The CDR3 loop spans 14 amino acids. Germline V gene data show CDR1 as ENHRY and CDR2 as SYGVKD. V lost 5 bases and J lost 1; bases outside the gene matches: 4.

The specimen was peripheral blood mononuclear cells (PBMCs), collected before the fourth cycle of nivolumab. The receptor was derived from a human donor with classical Hodgkin lymphoma. The V call is TRBV10-3, the J call TRBJ1-1; the match to TRBD1 covers 7 bases. Written as DNA, the CDR3 is TGTGCCATCAGTACAGGGGATAGGAACACTGAAGCTTTCTTT. Its protein is CAISTGDRNTEAFF.